These 7 T cell receptor beta chains were sequenced from one sample in a study of radiotherapy plus CTLA-4 blockade in lung cancer. This table comes from immunoSEQ multiplex PCR, and its TCRdb copy is limited to in-frame clones, with some not included. Among 55,000 to 80,000 clones, about nine tenths were seen once, and the ten largest hold roughly two fifths. The material sequenced was peripheral blood, taken from a patient treated with radiotherapy plus ipilimumab. The receptor set was obtained from a human donor with non-small cell lung cancer that progressed on radiotherapy plus ipilimumab.

V usage is TRBV15 and J usage is TRBJ1-6, with 8 bases identical to TRBD1. This CDR3 region has 15 residues. From germline, CDR1 is LNHNV and CDR2 YYDKDF (reference sequence). Losses at the gene ends were 5 bases for V and 7 bases for J; bases not matched to a gene: 7. The CDR3 is CATSSYRGRNSPLHF. The DNA of the CDR3 is TGTGCCACCAGCTCCTACAGGGGGAGGAATTCACCCCTCCACTTT.

The chain uses TRBV9 and TRBJ2-5; a possible D gene is TRBD1 (6 bases). With 3 bases removed from V and 2 bases from J, the gap between germline ends came to 8 bases. Germline lookup yields CDR1 SGDLS and CDR2 YYNGEE. The CDR3 covers 13 residues. The CDR3 DNA reads TGTGCCAGCAGCGCCGGACAGCAAGAGACCCAGTACTTC. It specifies CASSAGQQETQYF. Combining the CDR3 with reference TRBV9 and TRBJ2-5 gives the whole variable domain DSGVTQTPKHLITATGQRVTLRCSPRSGDLSVYWYQQSLDQGLQFLIQYYNGEERAKGNILERFSAQQFPDLHSELNLSSLELGDSALYFCASSAGQQETQYFGPGTRLLVL.

The V gene is TRBV2, the J gene TRBJ2-7; the match to TRBD2 covers 12 bases. The CDR3 extends over 15 amino acids. Looked up from germline, CDR1 is SNHLY and CDR2 is FYNNEI. J gave up 3 bases and V 5 bases, and 5 bases lay outside the gene matches. In DNA form, the CDR3 reads TGTGCCAGCAGTCGATCGACTAGCGGGAGCTACGAGCAGTACTTC. This codes for CASSRSTSGSYEQYF.

The CDR3 spells CSVDTGANYGYTF. The DNA of the CDR3 is TGCAGCGTTGACACGGGAGCTAACTATGGCTACACCTTC. V usage is TRBV29-1 and J usage is TRBJ1-2; no clear D. Germline values: CDR1 SQVTM, CDR2 ANQGSEA. The CDR3 covers 13 residues. V gave up 3 bases and J gave up 0 bases, with 8 bases separating them.

For this clone: Sequence at one end of the junction differs from germline and may be a read error. The J gene is TRBJ2-1, the V gene TRBV7-7; a weak D match, TRBD2 (5 bases). The CDR3 consists of 15 residues. The germline gives CDR1 SSHAT, CDR2 FNYEAQ (reference sequence). CDR3 nucleotides: TGTGCTAGCAGCTTAAGCGGAAGCTCCTACAATGAGCAGTTCTTC. Translating gives CASSLSGSSYNEQFF.

The chain has TRBV10-3 and TRBJ1-2, with a weak D call TRBD1 (6 bases). The CDR3 spans 13 residues. Germline V CDR1 and CDR2: ENHRY, SYGVKD. The CDR3 spells CAILDSQNYGYTF. The CDR3 coding sequence is TGTGCTATCTTGGACAGCCAGAACTATGGCTACACCTTC.

The genes are TRBV27 and TRBJ2-5, with 8 positions matching TRBD1. CDR3 length equals 18 residues. Germline values: CDR1 MNHEY, CDR2 SMNVEV (reference sequence). Germline trimming cut 1 base from V and 4 bases from J; bases unmatched to any gene: 14. This CDR3 is CASSLYHPRGREGETQYF. The CDR3 DNA reads as TGTGCCAGCAGTTTATATCACCCCAGGGGGCGCGAGGGAGAGACCCAGTACTTC.